This TCR beta chain comes out of a study of cytomegalovirus exposure and HLA in healthy donors. Primers included in the PCR were 60 Vbeta and 13 Jbeta primers. Profiled with immunoSEQ multiplex PCR; TCRdb holds only in-frame clones, not every one. The table shows some 110,000 clones, with just over 75% occurring only once. A remark on this clone: As yet, its antigen is unknown.

Germline assignment: CDR1 SGHDT and CDR2 YYEEEE. Trimming removed 0 bases at V and 5 bases at J, with 11 bases between. The CDR3 is 15 residues long. Study outcomes and limitations: Diagnosis of cytomegalovirus status made by the classifier reportedly showed high specificity and sensitivity. Despite most TCR sequences being rare, some public TCRs occurred in many donors.

V gene TRBV5-6 combines with J gene TRBJ2-2; a possible D gene is TRBD2 (5 bases). The TCR sequence derives from a man aged 35-49 years in good health and CMV-seropositive. The specimen sequenced was PBMCs. This CDR3 reads CASSLASRGTGELFF. For the CDR3, the DNA is TGTGCCAGCAGCTTGGCGTCACGAGGGACCGGGGAGCTGTTTTTT.